This T cell receptor (beta chain) is drawn from a study of blood T cell repertoires in COVID-19. Looking at the study overall: Samples of COVID-19 (acute and convalescent) were obtained from the United States, Italy and Spain. PBMCs, B-cell-depleted T cells, or T cells provided the cDNA or gDNA that made up the material.

V gave up 1 base and J gave up 1 base; unmatched junction bases: 3. This CDR3 contains 15 residues. Germline V gene lookup returns CDR1 LNHDA and CDR2 SQIVND (reference sequence). Original processing notes: Reference gene primer amplification in the assay estimated nucleated cell counts. The repertoire was sequenced with immunoSEQ multiplex PCR; TCRdb's copy has only in-frame clones and lacks some. The V and J calls and clone size are taken from that table; D and trimming were inferred from the DNA. The sample comprises around 29,000 clones, under 85% of which are singletons, and almost 8% rests with the top ten.

J is TRBJ2-5 and V is TRBV19; 7 nucleotides line up with TRBD1. Source material: peripheral blood. This clonotype was sampled from a woman in her 70s with active or convalescent COVID-19. CDR3 nucleotide sequence: TGTGCCAGTAGTATAGGCCCAGGGGGCCAAGAGACCCAGTACTTC. Translation: CASSIGPGGQETQYF.